Sequencing of this T cell receptor beta chain was carried out in a study of T cell responses to AZD1222 COVID-19 vaccine. The study's findings and limits: The span of vaccine-associated CD4 TCRs extended across spike, with dominance at 160-218 and 743-854. Repertoires were sampled only after the peak T cell response. Recipients of AZD1222 seropositive at baseline numbered only 6 or 7. Donors skewed white British and female; clonal diversity was possibly underestimated.

CDR1 and CDR2 (germline): SEHNR, FQNEAQ (reference sequence). V lost 3 bases and J 11 bases, leaving 13 bases between the germline ends. The CDR3 totals 12 residues. The assay was immunoSEQ multiplex PCR, and TCRdb's table has in-frame clones only and misses some. The sample has around 120,000 clones, about 90% seen once. Regarding this clone: Its specificity is not known.

The chain has TRBV7-9 and TRBJ1-1; no reliable D call. The source of this sequence is an adult in good health. The sample in question was peripheral blood, obtained on day 0 of AZD1222 vaccination. CDR3 coding DNA: TGTGCCAGCAGCTTTGGGGAAGGGCTGGCTTTCTTT. It specifies CASSFGEGLAFF.